This T cell receptor beta chain was identified in a study of tumor-infiltrating lymphocytes in primary liver carcinoma. This clonotype was detected only a few times. Unsorted bulk tissue (roughly 19-30 mg) underwent RNA and DNA co-extraction. Surgeons treated the primary liver carcinoma of the patients by surgical resection. The researchers produced TCR beta cDNA from 400 to 650 ng total RNA with a constant-region primer. Modified slightly, ARM-PCR produced TCR beta libraries over three nested multiplex PCR rounds. The two initial PCR rounds, roughly 9 cycles each, used TRBV1-TRBV30 forward and C-beta reverse primers. TCRdb re-analysed the multiplex PCR reads in MiXCR, keeping a single row per CDR3 protein. Of about 64,000 distinct CDR3 sequences listed, about three quarters are singletons. This CDR3 region has 15 residues. Germline values: CDR1 DFQATT, CDR2 SNEGSKA (reference sequence). V was shortened by 5 bases and J by 0 bases, with 11 bases between the two germline ends.

The TCR originated in a man between 40 and 49 years old with primary liver carcinoma and hepatitis B virus infection. The chain carries TRBV20-1 and TRBJ2-6; D perhaps matches TRBD1 (6 bases). Sequenced sample: liver tumor tissue from sampling region 4. The subset here: tumor region T4, right-lateral pole. This chain's CDR3 is CSALTGSSGANVLTF. CDR3 nucleotides: TGCAGTGCTCTAACAGGGTCCTCTGGGGCCAACGTCCTGACTTTC.